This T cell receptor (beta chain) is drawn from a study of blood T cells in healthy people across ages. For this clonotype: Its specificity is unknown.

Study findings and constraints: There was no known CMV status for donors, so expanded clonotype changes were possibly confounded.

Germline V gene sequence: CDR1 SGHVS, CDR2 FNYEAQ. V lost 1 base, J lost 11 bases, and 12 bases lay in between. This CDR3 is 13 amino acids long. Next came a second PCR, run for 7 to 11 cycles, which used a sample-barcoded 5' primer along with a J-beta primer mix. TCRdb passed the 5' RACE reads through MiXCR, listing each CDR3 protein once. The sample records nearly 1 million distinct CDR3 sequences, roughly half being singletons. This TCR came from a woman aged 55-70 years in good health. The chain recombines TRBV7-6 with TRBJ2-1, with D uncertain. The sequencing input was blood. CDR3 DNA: TGTGCCAGCAGCTTAGAGGGTCCAGGAAAGCAGTTCTTC. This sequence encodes CASSLEGPGKQFF. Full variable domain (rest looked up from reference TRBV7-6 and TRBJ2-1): GAGVSQSPRYKVTKRGQDVALRCDPISGHVSLYWYRQALGQGPEFLTYFNYEAQQDKSGLPNDRFSAERPEGSISTLTIQRTEQRDSAMYRCASSLEGPGKQFFGPGTRLTVL.